Listed here are 5 T cell receptor beta chains from one sample, sequenced in a study of CD8+ T cells in alopecia areata. Treatment specified: oral pan-JAK inhibitor, 5-10 mg twice daily. RNA extraction and reverse transcription yielded cDNA as sequencing template. Profiling relied on immunoSEQ multiplex PCR, and the TCRdb table lists in-frame clones only, not all of them. The data show hundreds of thousands of clones, over 60% seen once. Sequencing was performed on CD4+ T cells sorted from blood, taken at approximately week 44, from a patient treated with tofacitinib. These receptors were taken from a human donor with alopecia areata.

This chain links TRBV29-1 with TRBJ1-1, with a possible D match to TRBD1 (5 bases). V dropped 7 bases and J dropped 10 bases, with 16 bases sitting between them. The germline CDR1 and CDR2 sequences are SQVTM and ANQGSEA. This CDR3 is built from 11 residues. The CDR3 spells CSGQRGGGAFF. CDR3 in DNA: TGCAGCGGCCAGAGGGGCGGAGGAGCTTTCTTT.

This clone appeared a single time. The gene calls are TRBV5-4 and TRBJ2-6; 8 positions match TRBD2. The length of the CDR3 is 13 residues. Germline-derived CDR1 and CDR2 are SGHNT and YYREEE (reference sequence). The CDR3 here is CASGRTGANVLTF. Written as DNA, the CDR3 is TGTGCAAGCGGGAGAACCGGGGCCAACGTCCTGACTTTC.

The V call is TRBV5-1, the J call TRBJ2-3; TRBD1 aligns across 11 bases. CDR1 and CDR2 from the germline V gene are SGHRS and YFSETQ. V was pared by 4 bases and J by 3 bases, with 4 bases of the junction left unmatched. The CDR3 is 15 amino acids. CDR3 region: CASSGRDRGTDTQYF. Here the CDR3 DNA reads TGCGCCAGCAGCGGCCGGGACAGGGGGACAGATACGCAGTATTTT.

This chain uses TRBV6-5 with TRBJ1-4; D not resolved. V lost 5 bases and J 14 bases, leaving 18 bases between the germline ends. CDR3 size: 13 residues. From germline, CDR1 is MNHEY and CDR2 SVGAGI. The CDR3 region has the DNA TGTGCCAGCAGTGAAACGTCCGGGATCGACCTGTTTTTT. As protein: CASSETSGIDLFF.

The V gene is TRBV29-1, the J gene TRBJ2-5; the match to TRBD1 covers 11 bases. Per the germline V gene, CDR1 is SQVTM and CDR2 is ANQGSEA. This CDR3 comprises 17 residues. V lost 3 bases, J lost 5 bases, and 14 bases stayed unmatched. CDR3 amino acids: CSVDGFFRTGGMETQYF. In nucleotides, the CDR3 is TGCAGCGTTGATGGGTTTTTTCGGACAGGGGGCATGGAGACCCAGTACTTC.